This TCR beta chain was captured by sequencing in a study of blood T cell repertoires in COVID-19. Whole-study context: Samples taken during acute and convalescent COVID-19 were collected in the United States, Italy and Spain. PBMCs, B-cell-depleted T cells, or T cells were the source of the cDNA or gDNA that made up the material.

The protocol was immunoSEQ multiplex PCR, while the TCRdb copy is restricted to in-frame clones and leaves out a portion. Of some 300,000 clones in the sample, nearly 90% were seen once. V was shortened by 0 bases and J by 6 bases, with 6 bases between the two germline ends. Germline-derived CDR1 and CDR2 are SGHNT and YYREEE (reference sequence). The CDR3 is made up of 13 amino acids. The V and J genes are TRBV5-4 and TRBJ1-4; a weak D match, TRBD1 (6 bases). The receptor was derived from a middle-aged woman with COVID-19, enrolled during active disease. Sequencing input: peripheral blood. This CDR3 reads CASSLAGDEKLFF. The CDR3 bases are TGTGCCAGCAGCTTGGCAGGGGATGAAAAACTGTTTTTT. The full variable domain, completed using reference TRBV5-4 and TRBJ1-4, is ETGVTQSPTHLIKTRGQQVTLRCSSQSGHNTVSWYQQALGQGPQFIFQYYREEENGRGNFPPRFSGLQFPNYSSELNVNALELDDSALYLCASSLAGDEKLFFGSGTQLSVL.